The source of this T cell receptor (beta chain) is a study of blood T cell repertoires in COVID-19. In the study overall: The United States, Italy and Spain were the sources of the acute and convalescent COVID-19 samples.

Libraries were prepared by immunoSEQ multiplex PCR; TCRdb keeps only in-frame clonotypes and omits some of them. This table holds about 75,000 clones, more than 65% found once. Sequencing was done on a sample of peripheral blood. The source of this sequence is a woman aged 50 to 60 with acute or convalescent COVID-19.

The CDR3, as DNA: TGTGCCAGCAGCGTAGTAGCGTCCCCGAGCTCCTACAATGAGCAGTTCTTC. This encodes CASSVVASPSSYNEQFF. The V gene is TRBV9, the J gene TRBJ2-1; a weak D match, TRBD2 (5 bases). Trimming removed 0 bases from V and 0 bases from J, with 13 bases in between. The CDR3 spans 17 residues. Germline loops: CDR1 SGDLS, CDR2 YYNGEE.